This T cell receptor beta chain stems from a study of CD8 T cells in ankylosing spondylitis. Overall study results and limits: Disease-linked clones were found to be CD8+ and relatively rare in peripheral blood. A TCR beta motif made of about 8 highly homologous variants seemed typical of ankylosing spondylitis blood. Some motif variants were previously reported in reactive arthritis synovial fluid and blood. Matched ankylosing spondylitis synovial fluid reportedly showed significant enrichment of disease-linked clones.

Germline V lookup: CDR1 SEHNR, CDR2 FQNEAQ (reference sequence). This CDR3 comprises 14 residues. J gave up 3 bases and V 4 bases, and 5 bases lay outside the gene matches. This clonotype was counted between two and nine times. Its antigen is undetermined. Quantitative barcoded 5'-RACE was used to prepare TCR beta libraries. TCRdb fed the 5' RACE reads into MiXCR, producing one record per CDR3 protein. The profile shows 250,000 to 350,000 distinct CDR3 sequences, approximately 8% of them singletons. The sequenced sample was blood, either unsorted or a sorted T cell fraction (not recorded which). The sequence derives from a male donor with ankylosing spondylitis. The chain couples TRBV7-9 to TRBJ2-7; 8 nucleotides line up with TRBD1. CDR3 residues: CASSSIDRGYEQYF. CDR3 in DNA: TGTGCCAGCAGCTCCATAGACAGGGGCTACGAGCAGTACTTC.